The 30 T cell receptor beta chains below come from one sample, sequenced in a study of blood T cell repertoires in COVID-19. Assay used: immunoSEQ multiplex PCR; TCRdb lists only in-frame clones, some missing. The sample contains 110,000 or so clones, approximately 80% of which appear only once. What was sequenced was peripheral blood. These receptors were taken from a woman aged 70-85 years with acute or convalescent COVID-19.

The CDR3 loop reads CASSVGLGPTNEKLFF. The CDR3 coding sequence is TGTGCCAGCAGCGTAGGTCTGGGGCCAACTAATGAAAAACTGTTTTTT. This chain uses TRBV9 with TRBJ1-4; possible D gene TRBD1, 5 bases. Germline CDR1 reads SGDLS; CDR2 reads YYNGEE. This CDR3 has 16 residues. Trimming took off 0 bases at V and 0 bases at J, with 9 bases between the two ends.

The chain combines TRBV6-6 with TRBJ1-3; the D gene is possibly TRBD1 (6 bases). The CDR3 length is 14 residues. The germline V gene has CDR1 MNHNY and CDR2 SVGAGI (reference sequence). Trimming stripped 4 bases from V and 1 base from J, with 8 bases between. CDR3 sequence (DNA): TGTGCCAGCAGTTTCCAGGGGTCTGGAAACACCATATATTTT. Protein: CASSFQGSGNTIYF.

The chain combines TRBV11-2 with TRBJ2-7; D ambiguous. The CDR3 sequence is 12 residues long. The ends were cut back, 4 bases at V and 4 bases at J, with 8 bases in the middle. The germline V gene has CDR1 SGHAT and CDR2 FQNNGV. The CDR3 nucleotides read TGTGCCAGCAGCTCACAGAATTACGAGCAGTACTTC. This gives the protein CASSSQNYEQYF.

The rearrangement joins TRBV6-4 to TRBJ1-6; TRBD1 agrees at 8 bases. Germline CDR1 MRHNA, CDR2 SNTAGT. V shed 0 bases and J 7 bases; nucleotides not matched to a gene: 8. The CDR3 has 17 amino acids. In DNA form, the CDR3 reads TGTGCCAGCAGTGACTCGATTTGGGCAGGGGGCAATTCACCCCTCCACTTT. It encodes CASSDSIWAGGNSPLHF.

The rearrangement uses TRBV5-4 and TRBJ2-1; 14 nucleotides agree with TRBD2. J was trimmed by 7 bases and V by 4 bases; bases with no gene match: 7. Germline values: CDR1 SGHNT, CDR2 YYREEE (reference sequence). The CDR3 has 16 amino acids. CDR3 nucleotide sequence: TGTGCCAGCAGCGCGGGACTAGCGGGGGCCACTAATGAGCAGTTCTTC. Translating gives CASSAGLAGATNEQFF. Full variable domain (outside the CDR3, taken from reference TRBV5-4 and TRBJ2-1): ETGVTQSPTHLIKTRGQQVTLRCSSQSGHNTVSWYQQALGQGPQFIFQYYREEENGRGNFPPRFSGLQFPNYSSELNVNALELDDSALYLCASSAGLAGATNEQFFGPGTRLTVL.

The chain has TRBV6-5 and TRBJ2-7, with 7 bases that match TRBD1. V shed 8 bases, J shed 3 bases, and the junction held 13 bases outside the gene matches. Germline CDR1 is MNHEY and CDR2 is SVGAGI. The CDR3 runs to 15 residues. For the CDR3, the DNA is TGTGCCAGCGGGGACCATGGGACAGAACTCTACGAGCAGTACTTC. This gives the protein CASGDHGTELYEQYF.

This clone was seen more than once but under ten times. This chain connects TRBV21-1 to TRBJ2-7; the table's TRBD2 call for D was not verified on the DNA. TRBV21-1 is a known pseudogene. This CDR3 is built from 13 residues. The CDR3 nucleotides are TGTGCCAGCAGTTTTGGCACGAGGAGAGAGCAGTACTTC. As protein: CASSFGTRREQYF.

The rearrangement joins TRBV28 to TRBJ2-7; TRBD2 might be the D (6 bases). Germline CDR1 reads MDHEN; CDR2 reads SYDVKM. The CDR3 totals 12 residues. Trimming removed 4 bases at V and 12 bases at J, with 16 bases between. This CDR3 is CASSSRAGRWYF. The CDR3 DNA follows: TGTGCCAGCAGTTCCCGGGCGGGGAGGTGGTACTTC.

The chain couples TRBV28 to TRBJ2-1; perhaps TRBD2 as D (6 bases). The CDR3 spans 16 residues. Trimming stripped 6 bases from V and 0 bases from J, with 15 bases between. Germline V lookup: CDR1 MDHEN, CDR2 SYDVKM. The CDR3 DNA reads TGTGCCAGCAGGTACTCTAGCGTGAGCTCCTACAATGAGCAGTTCTTC. Translation: CASRYSSVSSYNEQFF. Based on the CDR3 plus reference TRBV28 and TRBJ2-1, the full variable domain is DVKVTQSSRYLVKRTGEKVFLECVQDMDHENMFWYRQDPGLGLRLIYFSYDVKMKEKGDIPEGYSVSREKKERFSLILESASTNQTSMYLCASRYSSVSSYNEQFFGPGTRLTVL.

The rearrangement joins TRBV30 to TRBJ2-7; no definite D call. From germline, CDR1 is GTSNPN and CDR2 SVGIG (reference sequence). The V gene lost 2 bases and the J gene lost 6 bases, with 14 bases spanning the gap. The CDR3 runs to 13 residues. CDR3 nucleotide sequence: TGTGCCTGGAGTCCTGGCCTAGAACTCGAGCAGTACTTC. It codes for CAWSPGLELEQYF.

This chain joins TRBV21-1 and TRBJ2-7; TRBD2 is the table's D call and was not checked against the DNA. TRBV21-1 is reported as a pseudogene. The CDR3 is 10 amino acids. The CDR3 spells CASSSLEQYF. CDR3 nucleotides: TGTGCCAGCAGCTCCCTGGAGCAGTACTTC.

The chain couples TRBV29-1 to TRBJ1-5, with unresolved D. This CDR3 is built from 13 residues. Trimming removed 4 bases at V and 4 bases at J, with 11 bases between. Germline CDR1 and CDR2: SQVTM and ANQGSEA. CDR3 region: CSVAIRGNQPQHF. CDR3 coding DNA: TGCAGCGTTGCGATCCGAGGGAATCAGCCCCAGCATTTT.

The chain couples TRBV29-1 to TRBJ2-7; possible D gene TRBD2, 5 bases. CDR1 and CDR2 (germline): SQVTM, ANQGSEA. The CDR3 is 12 residues long. With 5 bases removed from V and 2 bases from J, the gap between germline ends came to 10 bases. The DNA for the CDR3 is TGCAGCGTTCAGGACTTTACCTACGAGCAGTACTTC. This gives the protein CSVQDFTYEQYF.

The chain is built from TRBV30 and TRBJ1-6, with no clear D. The CDR3 has 13 residues. The germline V gene has CDR1 GTSNPN and CDR2 SVGIG (reference sequence). V was shortened by 2 bases and J by 8 bases, with 10 bases between the two germline ends. CDR3 bases: TGTGCCTGGAGTCCCAACCGGGATTCACCCCTCCACTTT. Protein sequence: CAWSPNRDSPLHF.

This clone was found a few times. This chain connects TRBV6-5 to TRBJ1-1; D is ambiguous. Trimming took 0 bases from V and 2 from J, leaving 7 bases between them. Germline CDR1 is MNHEY and CDR2 is SVGAGI. This CDR3 has 14 amino acids. The CDR3 coding sequence is TGTGCCAGCAGTTACTCGGGCCGAAACACTGAAGCTTTCTTT. Translating it yields CASSYSGRNTEAFF.

The CDR3 loop is CASSQGTSLYQETQYF. CDR3 in DNA: TGCGCCAGCAGCCAAGGGACTAGCCTTTACCAAGAGACCCAGTACTTC. This chain uses TRBV4-1 with TRBJ2-5; 8 bases map to TRBD2. The CDR3 consists of 16 residues. Trimming at V came to 1 base and at J to 0 bases, leaving 4 bases not matched to a gene. CDR1 is MGHRA and CDR2 is YSYEKL in the germline V gene.

The chain joins TRBV6-5 to TRBJ1-3, with D maybe TRBD1 (5 bases). The CDR3 has 15 amino acids. The germline V gene has CDR1 MNHEY and CDR2 SVGAGI. The ends were cut back, 8 bases at V and 0 bases at J, with 14 bases in the middle. The CDR3 reads CASRGLTHSGNTIYF. The CDR3 DNA is TGTGCCAGCCGGGGGTTAACCCACTCTGGAAACACCATATATTTT.

This rearrangement joins TRBV4-3 to TRBJ2-7; D is perhaps TRBD2 (6 bases). Trimming shortened V by 0 bases and J by 2 bases, and 17 bases separated the two germline ends. The CDR3 totals 17 residues. The germline V gene encodes CDR1 LGHNA and CDR2 YSLEER. CDR3 sequence: CASSQDSGSAGTYEQYF. The CDR3 nucleotides are TGCGCCAGCAGCCAAGATTCAGGGTCTGCGGGAACCTACGAGCAGTACTTC.

The chain couples TRBV28 to TRBJ1-4; a weak D match, TRBD1 (6 bases). Germline CDR1 reads MDHEN; CDR2 reads SYDVKM. The V gene lost 5 bases and the J gene lost 8 bases, with 18 bases spanning the gap. This CDR3 region has 15 residues. CDR3 sequence (DNA): TGTGCCAGCAGTCGCCCCGCACAGGGATCCGAAAAACTGTTTTTT. Translating it yields CASSRPAQGSEKLFF.

V usage is TRBV5-1 and J usage is TRBJ1-4; a possible D gene is TRBD1 (5 bases). V lost 4 bases and J 8 bases, leaving 15 bases between the germline ends. CDR3 length: 14 residues. Germline V gene sequence: CDR1 SGHRS, CDR2 YFSETQ. The CDR3 DNA reads TGCGCCAGCAGCCCTTTGCAGGGAGGGGAAAAACTGTTTTTT. Its translation: CASSPLQGGEKLFF.

The rearrangement uses TRBV6-6 and TRBJ1-5, with 8 nucleotides matching TRBD1. Unmatched junction bases numbered 8, after V lost 6 bases and J lost 1 base. The CDR3 has 16 residues. Looked up from germline, CDR1 is MNHNY and CDR2 is SVGAGI (reference sequence). The CDR3 DNA is TGTGCCAGCAGAACTGGACAGGGATGGAGCAATCAGCCCCAGCATTTT. Protein product: CASRTGQGWSNQPQHF.

In DNA, the CDR3 is TGCGCCAGCAGCCCCGACACCTTCTATGGCTACACCTTC. This gives the protein CASSPDTFYGYTF. The chain couples TRBV5-1 to TRBJ1-2; D gene unclear. The CDR3 has 13 residues. The germline gives CDR1 SGHRS, CDR2 YFSETQ. V was cut by 4 bases and J by 4 bases, with 11 bases left in between. The full variable domain, completed using reference TRBV5-1 and TRBJ1-2, is KAGVTQTPRYLIKTRGQQVTLSCSPISGHRSVSWYQQTPGQGLQFLFEYFSETQRNKGNFPGRFSGRQFSNSRSEMNVSTLELGDSALYLCASSPDTFYGYTFGSGTRLTVV.

In its sample, this clone was seen a few times. The rearrangement uses TRBV27 and TRBJ1-5; 8 positions agree with TRBD1. The CDR3 length is 13 residues. Per the germline V gene, CDR1 is MNHEY and CDR2 is SMNVEV (reference sequence). V lost 5 bases to trimming and J lost 9 bases; unmatched junction nucleotides: 6. CDR3 protein: CASSQTGGWPQHF. The CDR3 DNA sequence: TGTGCCAGCAGTCAAACAGGGGGATGGCCCCAGCATTTT.

Only one count was recorded for this clone. V and J are TRBV28 and TRBJ2-1; TRBD2 matches 11 bases. This CDR3 spans 15 amino acids. Germline values: CDR1 MDHEN, CDR2 SYDVKM. Unmatched junction bases numbered 1, after V lost 3 bases and J lost 3 bases. The CDR3 loop is CASSFGTSGYNEQFF. CDR3 DNA sequence: TGTGCCAGCAGTTTTGGGACTAGCGGCTACAATGAGCAGTTCTTC.

This sequence joins TRBV5-1 and TRBJ1-1; TRBD1 aligns across 10 bases. Germline V gene sequence: CDR1 SGHRS, CDR2 YFSETQ. V shed 6 bases and J 4 bases; nucleotides not matched to a gene: 9. The CDR3 is 15 residues long. The CDR3 sequence is CASNPRTGGTTEAFF. DNA for the CDR3: TGCGCCAGCAACCCCAGGACAGGGGGGACCACTGAAGCTTTCTTT.

V is TRBV19 and J is TRBJ2-1, with 9 bases matching TRBD2. Per the germline V gene, CDR1 is LNHDA and CDR2 is SQIVND (reference sequence). Germline trimming cut 3 bases from V and 6 bases from J; bases unmatched to any gene: 6. The CDR3 is made up of 15 amino acids. Here the CDR3 reads CASSIQAGGFNEQFF. CDR3 DNA: TGTGCCAGTAGTATTCAAGCGGGAGGATTCAATGAGCAGTTCTTC.

The gene calls are TRBV19 and TRBJ2-1; 11 nucleotides line up with TRBD2. The CDR3 runs 18 residues. V was pared by 4 bases and J by 1 base, with 9 bases of the junction left unmatched. Germline V gene lookup returns CDR1 LNHDA and CDR2 SQIVND (reference sequence). The CDR3 region has the DNA TGTGCCAGTAGTACGACTAGCGGGGTGAAAGGGTCCTACAATGAGCAGTTCTTC. It encodes CASSTTSGVKGSYNEQFF.

The chain couples TRBV4-3 to TRBJ2-5; D unclear. Trimming removed 1 base at V and 0 bases at J, with 6 bases between. CDR3 length equals 14 residues. Germline V gives CDR1 LGHNA, CDR2 YSLEER. CDR3 sequence (DNA): TGCGCCAGCAGCCAAGTGGGCAACCAAGAGACCCAGTACTTC. Amino acid sequence: CASSQVGNQETQYF.

The V and J genes are TRBV5-1 and TRBJ1-4; perhaps TRBD1 as D (6 bases). The CDR3 extends over 15 amino acids. CDR1 SGHRS and CDR2 YFSETQ come from the germline V gene. Trimming cost V 5 bases and J 0 bases, with 11 bases left between them. Written as DNA, the CDR3 is TGCGCCAGCAGGAGAACAGGGTCAACTAATGAAAAACTGTTTTTT. It yields the protein CASRRTGSTNEKLFF.

The CDR3 loop reads CASSPRDSSYEQYF. DNA of the CDR3: TGTGCCAGCAGTCCAAGGGACAGCTCCTACGAGCAGTACTTC. This rearrangement joins TRBV27 to TRBJ2-7; 7 positions match TRBD1. Germline lookup yields CDR1 MNHEY and CDR2 SMNVEV (reference sequence). V trimming: 5 bases; J trimming: 0 bases; junction bases outside the gene matches: 4. The CDR3 extends over 14 amino acids.